The clone carrying this T cell receptor (beta chain) was counted many times. The J segment lost 6 bases and the V segment lost 4 bases, leaving 6 bases of the junction unmatched. Germline V lookup: CDR1 SGHNT, CDR2 YENEEA. The CDR3 spans 16 residues. TCRdb re-called the RACE reads through MiXCR, storing one row per CDR3 protein. The repertoire has around 340,000 distinct CDR3 sequences, about 7% of them found once; the top ten carry 8.4%. The time point here: patch test 1, 2 weeks after DPC sensitization. The treatment is: therapeutic diphenylcyclopropenone sensitization with weekly scalp DPC. The data belong to a study of human T cells and chemical hapten exposure.

This sequence joins TRBV11-3 and TRBJ2-1; TRBD2 agrees at 13 bases. The sequence came from a young woman with alopecia areata. Some clones in this sample may be carry-over from other donors' samples. Material: whole blood, obtained in connection with sensitization to the hapten diphenylcyclopropenone (DPC). CDR3 amino acids: CASSSGLAGDPNEQFF. Written as DNA, the CDR3 is TGTGCCAGCAGCTCCGGACTAGCGGGGGACCCCAATGAGCAGTTCTTC.